Listed here are 28 T cell receptor beta chains from one sample, sequenced in a study of cytomegalovirus exposure and HLA in healthy donors. A multiplex PCR was run with 60 Vbeta primers and 13 Jbeta primers. Profiled with immunoSEQ multiplex PCR; TCRdb holds only in-frame clones, not every one. The repertoire holds over 120,000 clones, around 84% seen once, with 2% to 3% in the top ten. Sequencing was carried out using PBMCs. Receptor source: a man aged 45 to 65 in good health and CMV-seronegative.

This chain uses TRBV6-1 with TRBJ1-2; unclear D gene. Germline V gene data show CDR1 as MNHNS and CDR2 as SASEGT. CDR3 length: 20 residues. V was trimmed by 2 bases and J by 5 bases, leaving 30 bases between them. DNA for the CDR3: TGTGCCAGCAGTGAAATCATTTTAGTTTCGGGGATCTCCGGCGATTATGGCTACACCTTC. Protein sequence: CASSEIILVSGISGDYGYTF.

The chain carries TRBV6-5 and TRBJ2-7; TRBD1 aligns across 10 bases. Germline CDR1 and CDR2: MNHEY and SVGAGI. V was pared by 5 bases and J by 5 bases, with 6 bases of the junction left unmatched. The CDR3 has 14 amino acids. DNA for the CDR3: TGTGCCAGCAGTCCCTGGGACAGGGGCAACGAGCAGTACTTC. It is translated as CASSPWDRGNEQYF.

The V and J genes are TRBV30 and TRBJ2-7; 8 bases match TRBD1. Germline lookup yields CDR1 GTSNPN and CDR2 SVGIG (reference sequence). Trimming cost V 0 bases and J 3 bases; bases outside gene matches: 10. The CDR3 is 16 amino acids. This CDR3 is CAWSVPVRGRFYEQYF. For the CDR3, the DNA is TGTGCCTGGAGTGTACCGGTCAGGGGGCGATTCTACGAGCAGTACTTC.

The chain links TRBV25-1 to TRBJ1-4; 7 nucleotides match TRBD1. The CDR3 runs to 18 residues. V lost 6 bases to trimming and J lost 0 bases; unmatched junction nucleotides: 13. Germline assignment: CDR1 MGHDK and CDR2 SYGVNS. Here the CDR3 reads CASRAKTGTFATNEKLFF. The CDR3, as DNA: TGTGCCAGCAGAGCCAAGACAGGGACCTTTGCAACTAATGAAAAACTGTTTTTT. The variable domain in full, completed from reference TRBV25-1 and TRBJ1-4, reads EADIYQTPRYLVIGTGKKITLECSQTMGHDKMYWYQQDPGMELHLIHYSYGVNSTEKGDLSSESTVSRIRTEHFPLTLESARPSHTSQYLCASRAKTGTFATNEKLFFGSGTQLSVL.

This chain links TRBV29-1 with TRBJ1-1; possible D gene TRBD1, 5 bases. The CDR3 length is 14 residues. Trimming shortened V by 5 bases and J by 6 bases, and 19 bases separated the two germline ends. Germline V gene data show CDR1 as SQVTM and CDR2 as ANQGSEA. CDR3 loop: CSVIGAGKGAEAFF. The DNA for the CDR3 is TGCAGCGTTATAGGGGCAGGGAAGGGCGCTGAAGCTTTCTTT.

The rearrangement uses TRBV6-6 and TRBJ2-1, with 9 nucleotides matching TRBD1. This CDR3 contains 15 residues. The germline gives CDR1 MNHNY, CDR2 SVGAGI (reference sequence). The ends lost 5 bases at V and 8 bases at J; junction bases unmatched: 10. CDR3 sequence (DNA): TGTGCCAGCAGTCCTCCGGGACAGGGTTTCCATGAGCAGTTCTTC. The encoded protein is CASSPPGQGFHEQFF.

The V gene is TRBV5-5, the J gene TRBJ1-3; D remains unclear. The CDR3 loop spans 15 amino acids. Germline V gene sequence: CDR1 SGHKS, CDR2 YYEKEE (reference sequence). Trimming left V 0 bases short and J 0 bases short, with 7 bases between. DNA of the CDR3: TGTGCCAGCAGCTTGGGAGGAAACTCTGGAAACACCATATATTTT. This translates into CASSLGGNSGNTIYF.

Only one count was recorded for this clone. The chain carries TRBV28 and TRBJ1-2; TRBD1 matches 9 bases. V gave up 5 bases and J gave up 3 bases; unmatched junction bases: 7. The CDR3 spans 15 residues. Germline CDR1 is MDHEN and CDR2 is SYDVKM. CDR3 in DNA: TGTGCCAGCAGTGCTCAGACAGGGGGGTACTATGGCTACACCTTC. This encodes CASSAQTGGYYGYTF.

V usage is TRBV10-1 and J usage is TRBJ2-5; 7 nucleotides match TRBD1. Germline CDR1 and CDR2: WNHNN and SYGVQD (reference sequence). There are 14 residues in the CDR3. The junction had 3 bases not matched to a gene; V was cut back by 4 bases and J by 1 base. This chain's CDR3 is CASSAGQTQETQYF. The CDR3 bases are TGCGCCAGCAGTGCGGGACAGACCCAAGAGACCCAGTACTTC.

The chain combines TRBV5-5 with TRBJ2-3; TRBD2 is a possible D gene (6 bases). Looked up from germline, CDR1 is SGHKS and CDR2 is YYEKEE (reference sequence). This CDR3 spans 15 amino acids. The ends were cut back, 1 base at V and 4 bases at J, with 13 bases in the middle. Written as DNA, the CDR3 is TGTGCCAGCAGCTTGCTTGCGGGACTCCCAGATACGCAGTATTTT. As protein: CASSLLAGLPDTQYF.

The V gene is TRBV5-4, the J gene TRBJ1-6; a possible D gene is TRBD1 (6 bases). CDR3 length equals 16 residues. V was shortened by 4 bases and J by 10 bases, with 21 bases between the two germline ends. CDR1 and CDR2 (germline): SGHNT, YYREEE (reference sequence). The CDR3 spells CASSQSQGPLGSPLHF. In DNA form, the CDR3 reads TGTGCCAGCAGCCAATCACAGGGACCCCTTGGGTCACCCCTCCACTTT.

The chain carries TRBV19 and TRBJ1-2, with a weak D call TRBD1 (6 bases). This CDR3 spans 14 amino acids. Trimming cost V 1 base and J 6 bases, with 12 bases left between them. The germline V gene has CDR1 LNHDA and CDR2 SQIVND (reference sequence). This chain's CDR3 is CASSIGAGADGYTF. CDR3 DNA sequence: TGTGCCAGTAGTATAGGGGCAGGGGCGGATGGCTACACCTTC.

The chain has TRBV29-1 and TRBJ2-1; a weak D match, TRBD2 (5 bases). This CDR3 has 14 residues. V was shortened by 4 bases and J by 9 bases, with 19 bases between the two germline ends. Per the germline V gene, CDR1 is SQVTM and CDR2 is ANQGSEA. The CDR3 sequence: CSVVRETLFGEQFF. CDR3 nucleotides: TGCAGCGTTGTTCGGGAAACCCTCTTCGGTGAGCAGTTCTTC.

J is TRBJ2-7 and V is TRBV27; tentative D call: TRBD2 (6 bases). Germline V CDR1 and CDR2: MNHEY, SMNVEV (reference sequence). V was cut by 5 bases and J by 5 bases, with 13 bases left in between. The CDR3 runs 13 residues. Here the CDR3 DNA reads TGTGCCAGCAGTCGGGGGTTCGGGGACGAGCAGTACTTC. Its translation is CASSRGFGDEQYF.

The gene calls are TRBV7-7 and TRBJ1-2; 8 bases agree with TRBD1. Germline loops: CDR1 SSHAT, CDR2 FNYEAQ (reference sequence). V shed 3 bases and J 3 bases; nucleotides not matched to a gene: 6. This CDR3 contains 15 residues. The CDR3 region has the DNA TGTGCCAGCAGCTTTTCCTCGACAGGGGACTATGGCTACACCTTC. Amino acids: CASSFSSTGDYGYTF.

The chain links TRBV7-3 to TRBJ2-2, with D perhaps matching TRBD1 (6 bases). V was cut by 6 bases and J by 7 bases, with 21 bases left in between. The CDR3 has 16 amino acids. The germline V gene has CDR1 SGHTA and CDR2 FQGTGA. The DNA for the CDR3 is TGTGCCAGCAGTCTAGGGGTCATAGGGGGAATCGGGGAGCTGTTTTTT. Protein sequence: CASSLGVIGGIGELFF.

V is TRBV5-1 and J is TRBJ2-3, with 10 bases lining up with TRBD2. This CDR3 is 15 amino acids long. Germline CDR1 is SGHRS and CDR2 is YFSETQ. Losses at the gene ends were 3 bases for V and 4 bases for J; bases not matched to a gene: 5. This CDR3 reads CASSSPGTSADTQYF. CDR3 sequence (DNA): TGCGCCAGCAGCTCCCCCGGGACTAGCGCAGATACGCAGTATTTT.

In its sample, this clone was seen a few times. The chain carries TRBV5-1 and TRBJ1-1, with TRBD1 matching 7 bases. CDR3 size: 14 residues. The V and J ends lost 4 bases and 0 bases, in that order; junction bases with no gene match: 3. The germline V gene has CDR1 SGHRS and CDR2 YFSETQ. CDR3 coding DNA: TGCGCCAGCAGCCAGACAGGGCTGAACACTGAAGCTTTCTTT. This translates into CASSQTGLNTEAFF.

This clone appeared a few times. The chain combines TRBV19 with TRBJ1-1, with 7 bases lining up with TRBD1. CDR3 length equals 13 residues. CDR1 and CDR2 from the germline V gene are LNHDA and SQIVND (reference sequence). V lost 6 bases and J lost 1; bases outside the gene matches: 2. CDR3 amino acids: CASSRQGNTEAFF. For the CDR3, the DNA is TGTGCCAGTAGCCGACAGGGGAACACTGAAGCTTTCTTT. Based on the CDR3 plus reference TRBV19 and TRBJ1-1, the full variable domain is DGGITQSPKYLFRKEGQNVTLSCEQNLNHDAMYWYRQDPGQGLRLIYYSQIVNDFQKGDIAEGYSVSREKKESFPLTVTSAQKNPTAFYLCASSRQGNTEAFFGQGTRLTVV.

The chain employs TRBV5-4 and TRBJ1-1; D remains ambiguous. The CDR3 contains 14 residues. The V end was cut by 4 bases, the J end by 3 bases, with 13 bases between. CDR1 SGHNT and CDR2 YYREEE come from the germline V gene (reference sequence). The CDR3 here is CASSDRRLDTEAFF. CDR3 DNA sequence: TGTGCCAGCAGCGATAGGAGGTTAGACACTGAAGCTTTCTTT.

The chain uses TRBV30 and TRBJ1-5; D remains ambiguous. V was shortened by 0 bases and J by 11 bases, with 14 bases between the two germline ends. This CDR3 has 13 residues. The V gene's germline CDR1 is GTSNPN and CDR2 SVGIG (reference sequence). The DNA for the CDR3 is TGTGCCTGGAGTGTTGATGAAGCGAGGGCCCAGCATTTT. It encodes CAWSVDEARAQHF.

The chain is built from TRBV2 and TRBJ2-3, with D possibly matching TRBD2 (6 bases). Trimming removed 6 bases from V and 1 base from J, with 11 bases in between. This CDR3 has 14 residues. Germline loops: CDR1 SNHLY, CDR2 FYNNEI. For the CDR3, the DNA is TGTGCCAGCAGGACTAGTGGAGGCACAGATACGCAGTATTTT. Translation gives CASRTSGGTDTQYF. The full variable domain, with the rest looked up from reference TRBV2 and TRBJ2-3, is EPEVTQTPSHQVTQMGQEVILRCVPISNHLYFYWYRQILGQKVEFLVSFYNNEISEKSEIFDDQFSVERPDGSNFTLKIRSTKLEDSAMYFCASRTSGGTDTQYFGPGTRLTVL.

The V gene is TRBV2, the J gene TRBJ1-1; D call uncertain. V lost 6 bases, J lost 5 bases, and 10 bases lay in between. The CDR3 length is 12 residues. Germline-derived CDR1 and CDR2 are SNHLY and FYNNEI. The CDR3 region is CASRATGTEAFF. The CDR3 region has the DNA TGTGCCAGCAGGGCTACGGGGACTGAAGCTTTCTTT. Full variable domain (missing parts from reference TRBV2 and TRBJ1-1): EPEVTQTPSHQVTQMGQEVILRCVPISNHLYFYWYRQILGQKVEFLVSFYNNEISEKSEIFDDQFSVERPDGSNFTLKIRSTKLEDSAMYFCASRATGTEAFFGQGTRLTVV.

J is TRBJ1-1 and V is TRBV5-5, with D perhaps matching TRBD1 (6 bases). This CDR3 contains 14 residues. Trimming took off 3 bases at V and 1 base at J, with 10 bases between the two ends. Germline values: CDR1 SGHKS, CDR2 YYEKEE (reference sequence). Written as DNA, the CDR3 is TGTGCCAGCAGCTGGGAGGGGGGGAACACTGAAGCTTTCTTT. Encoded protein: CASSWEGGNTEAFF.

J is TRBJ1-5 and V is TRBV28; D is unclear. Trimming took off 7 bases at V and 2 bases at J, with 12 bases between the two ends. There are 14 residues in the CDR3. CDR1 MDHEN and CDR2 SYDVKM come from the germline V gene. CDR3 bases: TGTGCCAGCAAGAAGGGAGTGGGCAATCAGCCCCAGCATTTT. Protein sequence: CASKKGVGNQPQHF. Full variable domain (outside the CDR3, taken from reference TRBV28 and TRBJ1-5): DVKVTQSSRYLVKRTGEKVFLECVQDMDHENMFWYRQDPGLGLRLIYFSYDVKMKEKGDIPEGYSVSREKKERFSLILESASTNQTSMYLCASKKGVGNQPQHFGDGTRLSIL.

V usage is TRBV9 and J usage is TRBJ1-6; tentatively, D is TRBD1 (5 bases). Germline values: CDR1 SGDLS, CDR2 YYNGEE. This CDR3 has 15 amino acids. V lost 1 base and J lost 8, with 13 bases in between. CDR3 residues: CASSVSGTPDSPLHF. In DNA form, the CDR3 reads TGTGCCAGCAGCGTATCTGGGACTCCGGATTCACCCCTCCACTTT.

The sample holds one count of this clone. V is TRBV5-1 and J is TRBJ1-4; no clear D. Germline V CDR1 and CDR2: SGHRS, YFSETQ. V lost 0 bases and J lost 12, with 15 bases in between. This CDR3 contains 14 residues. CDR3 DNA: TGCGCCAGCAGCTTGGGGGTGACTGGTGCCGAACTGTTTTTT. It specifies CASSLGVTGAELFF.

In regard to this clone: A junction boundary mismatches the germline segment, possibly from a read error. The chain employs TRBV15 and TRBJ2-1; D call uncertain. Germline values: CDR1 LNHNV, CDR2 YYDKDF (reference sequence). This CDR3 region has 15 residues. The CDR3: CATSHDPGTTNGQFF. The CDR3 DNA follows: TGTGCCACCAGTCACGACCCCGGAACTACCAATGGGCAGTTCTTC.